This T cell receptor beta chain emerged from a study of shared clonotypes between healthy human individuals. Study results and caveats: Generation probabilities of non-shared clonotypes were lower (relative to those shared by all four donors).

Only in-frame clones appear in the TCRdb table, and some are missing; sequencing was by immunoSEQ multiplex PCR. Of approximately 2.1 million clones listed, approximately 95% are singletons. A note on this clone: Its antigen is as yet unknown. The same CDR3 arises from other DNA sequences in this sample as well.

Germline CDR1 is SGHAT and CDR2 is FQNNGV. V lost 6 bases and J lost 4; bases outside the gene matches: 6. The CDR3 covers 15 residues. The chain employs TRBV11-2 and TRBJ2-1; 10 bases align to TRBD1. This TCR came from a man between 18 and 29 years old in good health. Some clones in this sample may be carry-over from other donors' samples. Sequenced sample: naive CD4+ T cells from PBMCs. Subset noted: CD45RA+ positively selected. The CDR3 DNA reads as TGTGCCAGCAGTTTTCCGGGACAGGGGTACAATGAGCAGTTCTTC. It yields the protein CASSFPGQGYNEQFF.